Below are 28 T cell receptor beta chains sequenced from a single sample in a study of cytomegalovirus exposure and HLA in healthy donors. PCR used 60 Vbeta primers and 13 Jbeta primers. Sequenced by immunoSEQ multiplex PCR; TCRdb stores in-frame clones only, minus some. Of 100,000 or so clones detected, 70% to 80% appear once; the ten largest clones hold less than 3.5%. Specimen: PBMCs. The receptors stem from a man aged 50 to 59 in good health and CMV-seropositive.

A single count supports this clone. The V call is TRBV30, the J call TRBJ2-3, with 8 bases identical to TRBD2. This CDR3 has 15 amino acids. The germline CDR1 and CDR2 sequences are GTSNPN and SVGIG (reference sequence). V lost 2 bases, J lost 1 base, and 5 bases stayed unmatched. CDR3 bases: TGTGCCTGGAGTAGTATAGCGGGACGCACAGATACGCAGTATTTT. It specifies CAWSSIAGRTDTQYF.

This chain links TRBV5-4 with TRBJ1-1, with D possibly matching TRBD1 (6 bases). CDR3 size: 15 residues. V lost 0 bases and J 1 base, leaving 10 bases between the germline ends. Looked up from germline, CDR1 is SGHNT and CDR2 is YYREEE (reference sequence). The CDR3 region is CASSLEWTENTEAFF. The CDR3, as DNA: TGTGCCAGCAGCTTGGAATGGACAGAGAACACTGAAGCTTTCTTT.

Here the CDR3 reads CASSLVRAEQFF. The CDR3 DNA follows: TGTGCCAGCAGCTTAGTGAGGGCAGAGCAGTTCTTC. The chain uses TRBV11-1 and TRBJ2-1; tentative D call: TRBD2 (5 bases). The V end was cut by 1 base, the J end by 10 bases, with 8 bases between. The CDR3 is made up of 12 amino acids. CDR1 is SGHAT and CDR2 is FQDESV in the germline V gene (reference sequence).

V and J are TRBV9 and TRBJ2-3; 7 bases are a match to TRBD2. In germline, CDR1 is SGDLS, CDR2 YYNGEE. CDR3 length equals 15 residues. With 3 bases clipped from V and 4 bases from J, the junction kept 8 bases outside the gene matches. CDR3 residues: CASSGTGTNADTQYF. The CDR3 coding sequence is TGTGCCAGCAGCGGTACCGGGACTAACGCAGATACGCAGTATTTT.

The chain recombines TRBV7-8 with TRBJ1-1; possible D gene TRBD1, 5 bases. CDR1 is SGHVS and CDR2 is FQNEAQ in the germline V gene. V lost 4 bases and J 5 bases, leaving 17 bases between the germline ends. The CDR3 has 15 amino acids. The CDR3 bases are TGTGCCAGCAGCTACCTACAGGCGAGTATTACTGAAGCTTTCTTT. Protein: CASSYLQASITEAFF.

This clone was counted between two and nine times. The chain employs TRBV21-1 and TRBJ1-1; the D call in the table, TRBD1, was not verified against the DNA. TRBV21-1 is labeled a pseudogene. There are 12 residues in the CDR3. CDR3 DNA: TGTGCCAGCACGACAGGGAACACTGAAGCTTTCTTT. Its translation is CASTTGNTEAFF.

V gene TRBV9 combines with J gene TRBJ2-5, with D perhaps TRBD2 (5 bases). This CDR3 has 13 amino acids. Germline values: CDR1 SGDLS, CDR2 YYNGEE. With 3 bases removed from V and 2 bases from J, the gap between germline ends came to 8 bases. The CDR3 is CASSAGIQETQYF. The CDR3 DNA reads TGTGCCAGCAGCGCGGGAATTCAAGAGACCCAGTACTTC.

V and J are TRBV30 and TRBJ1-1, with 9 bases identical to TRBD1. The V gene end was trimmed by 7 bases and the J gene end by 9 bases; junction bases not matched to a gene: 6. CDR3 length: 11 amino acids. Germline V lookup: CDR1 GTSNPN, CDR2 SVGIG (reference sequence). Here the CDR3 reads CALGQGWKAFF. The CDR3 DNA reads TGTGCCTTAGGACAGGGGTGGAAAGCTTTCTTT.

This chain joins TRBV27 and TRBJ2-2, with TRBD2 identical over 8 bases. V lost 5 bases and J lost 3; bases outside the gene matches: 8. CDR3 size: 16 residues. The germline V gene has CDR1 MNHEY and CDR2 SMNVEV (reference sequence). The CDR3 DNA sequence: TGTGCCAGCAGTCACTCGCGGGGGGTGTACACCGGGGAGCTGTTTTTT. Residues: CASSHSRGVYTGELFF.

The CDR3 coding sequence is TGCAGCGTTGAAGATATTGGAGGGGGCGAGGCTTTCTTT. It is translated as CSVEDIGGGEAFF. The chain recombines TRBV29-1 with TRBJ1-1; 7 bases are a match to TRBD1. CDR3 length: 13 amino acids. Trimming took 0 bases from V and 11 from J; bases not matched to a gene: 9. Germline V gene lookup returns CDR1 SQVTM and CDR2 ANQGSEA.

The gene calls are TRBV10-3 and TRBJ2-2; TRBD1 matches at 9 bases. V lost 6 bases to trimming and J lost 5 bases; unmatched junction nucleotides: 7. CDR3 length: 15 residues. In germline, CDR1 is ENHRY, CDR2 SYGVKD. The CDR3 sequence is CAIRQGTGKTGELFF. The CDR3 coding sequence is TGTGCCATCAGGCAGGGGACAGGGAAGACCGGGGAGCTGTTTTTT.

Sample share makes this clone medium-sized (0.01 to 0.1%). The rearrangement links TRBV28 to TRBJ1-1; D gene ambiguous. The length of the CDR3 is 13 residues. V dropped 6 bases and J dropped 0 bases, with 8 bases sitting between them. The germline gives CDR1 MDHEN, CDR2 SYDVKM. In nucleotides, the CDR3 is TGTGCCAGCAGGGAGGGTTTGAACACTGAAGCTTTCTTT. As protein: CASREGLNTEAFF.

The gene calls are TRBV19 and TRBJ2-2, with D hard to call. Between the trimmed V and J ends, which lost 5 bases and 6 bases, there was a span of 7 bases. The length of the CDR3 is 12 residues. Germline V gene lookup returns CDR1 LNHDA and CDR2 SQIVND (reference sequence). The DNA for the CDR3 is TGTGCCAGTAGTGACTCGTCCGGGGAGCTGTTTTTT. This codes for CASSDSSGELFF.

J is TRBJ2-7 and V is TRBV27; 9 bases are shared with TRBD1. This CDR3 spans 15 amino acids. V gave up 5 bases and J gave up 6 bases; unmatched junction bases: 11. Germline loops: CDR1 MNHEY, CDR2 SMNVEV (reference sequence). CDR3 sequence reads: CASSPTGTGRGEQYF. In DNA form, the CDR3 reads TGTGCCAGCAGTCCGACCGGGACAGGGAGAGGCGAGCAGTACTTC.

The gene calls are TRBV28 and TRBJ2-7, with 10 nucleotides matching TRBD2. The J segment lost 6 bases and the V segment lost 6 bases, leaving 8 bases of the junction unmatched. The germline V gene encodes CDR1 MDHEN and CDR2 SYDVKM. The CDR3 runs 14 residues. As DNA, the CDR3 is TGTGCCAGCAGGAGGACTAGCGGAGCGGGCGAGCAGTACTTC. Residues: CASRRTSGAGEQYF.

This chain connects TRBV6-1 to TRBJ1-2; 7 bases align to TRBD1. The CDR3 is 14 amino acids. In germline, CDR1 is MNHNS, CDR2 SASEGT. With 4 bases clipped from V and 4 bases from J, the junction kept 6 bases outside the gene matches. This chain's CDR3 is CASSVRQGSYGYTF. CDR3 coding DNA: TGTGCCAGCAGTGTCAGACAGGGAAGCTATGGCTACACCTTC.

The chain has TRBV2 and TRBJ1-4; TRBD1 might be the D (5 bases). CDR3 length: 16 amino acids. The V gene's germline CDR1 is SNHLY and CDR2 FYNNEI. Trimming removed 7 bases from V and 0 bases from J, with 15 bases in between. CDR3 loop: CASTQRGSSTNEKLFF. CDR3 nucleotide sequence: TGTGCCAGCACTCAACGGGGGTCCTCAACTAATGAAAAACTGTTTTTT.

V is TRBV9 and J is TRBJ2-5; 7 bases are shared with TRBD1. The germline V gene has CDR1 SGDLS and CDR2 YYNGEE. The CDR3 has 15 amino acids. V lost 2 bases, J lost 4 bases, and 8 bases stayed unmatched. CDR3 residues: CASSVNRGAGETQYF. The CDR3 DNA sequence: TGTGCCAGCAGCGTTAACAGGGGCGCGGGAGAGACCCAGTACTTC.

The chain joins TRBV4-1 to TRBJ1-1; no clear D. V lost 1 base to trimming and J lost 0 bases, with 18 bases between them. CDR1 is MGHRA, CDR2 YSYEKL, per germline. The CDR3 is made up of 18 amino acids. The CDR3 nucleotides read TGCGCCAGCAGCCAAGCCGGGCCCAGGACTGGTATGAACACTGAAGCTTTCTTT. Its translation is CASSQAGPRTGMNTEAFF.

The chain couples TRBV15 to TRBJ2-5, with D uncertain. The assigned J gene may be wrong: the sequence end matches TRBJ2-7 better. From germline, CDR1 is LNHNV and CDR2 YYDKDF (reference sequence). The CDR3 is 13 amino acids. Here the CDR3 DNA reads TGTGCCACCAGCAGAGATCGGTTCTACGAGCAGTACTTC. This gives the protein CATSRDRFYEQYF.

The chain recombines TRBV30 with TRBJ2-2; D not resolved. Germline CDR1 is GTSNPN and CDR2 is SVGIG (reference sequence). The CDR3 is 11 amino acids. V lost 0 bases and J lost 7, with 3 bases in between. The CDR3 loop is CAWSVHGELFF. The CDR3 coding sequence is TGTGCCTGGAGTGTACACGGGGAGCTGTTTTTT.

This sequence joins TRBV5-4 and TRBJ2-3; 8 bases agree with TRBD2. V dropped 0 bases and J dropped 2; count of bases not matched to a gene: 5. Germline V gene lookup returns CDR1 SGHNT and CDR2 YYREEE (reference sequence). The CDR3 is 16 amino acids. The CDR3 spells CASSLASGGNTDTQYF. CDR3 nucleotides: TGTGCCAGCAGCTTGGCCTCGGGGGGGAACACAGATACGCAGTATTTT.

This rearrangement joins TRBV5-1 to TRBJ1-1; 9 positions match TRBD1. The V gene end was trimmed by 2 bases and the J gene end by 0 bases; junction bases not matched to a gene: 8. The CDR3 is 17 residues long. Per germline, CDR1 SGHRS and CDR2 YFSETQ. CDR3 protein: CASSFLDRGYMNTEAFF. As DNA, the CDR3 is TGCGCCAGCAGCTTTCTGGACAGGGGTTACATGAACACTGAAGCTTTCTTT. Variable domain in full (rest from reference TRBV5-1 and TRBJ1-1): KAGVTQTPRYLIKTRGQQVTLSCSPISGHRSVSWYQQTPGQGLQFLFEYFSETQRNKGNFPGRFSGRQFSNSRSEMNVSTLELGDSALYLCASSFLDRGYMNTEAFFGQGTRLTVV.

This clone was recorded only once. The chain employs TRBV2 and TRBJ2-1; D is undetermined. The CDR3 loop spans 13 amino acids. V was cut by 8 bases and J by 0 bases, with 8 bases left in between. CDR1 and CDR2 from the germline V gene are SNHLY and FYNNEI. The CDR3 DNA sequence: TGTGCCAGCCAACGAGGCTCCTACAATGAGCAGTTCTTC. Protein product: CASQRGSYNEQFF.

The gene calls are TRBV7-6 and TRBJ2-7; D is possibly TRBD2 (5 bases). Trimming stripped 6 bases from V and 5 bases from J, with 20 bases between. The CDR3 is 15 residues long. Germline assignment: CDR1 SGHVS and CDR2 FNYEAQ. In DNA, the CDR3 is TGTGCCAGCAGTCGACGGCGAGGGCAGGATGACGAGCAGTACTTC. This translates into CASSRRRGQDDEQYF.

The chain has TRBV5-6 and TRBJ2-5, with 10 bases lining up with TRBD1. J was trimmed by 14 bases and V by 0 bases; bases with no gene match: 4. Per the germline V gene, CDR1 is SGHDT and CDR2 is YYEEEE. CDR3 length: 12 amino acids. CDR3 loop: CASSLEGTGVYF. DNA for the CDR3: TGTGCCAGCAGCTTGGAGGGGACAGGGGTCTACTTC.

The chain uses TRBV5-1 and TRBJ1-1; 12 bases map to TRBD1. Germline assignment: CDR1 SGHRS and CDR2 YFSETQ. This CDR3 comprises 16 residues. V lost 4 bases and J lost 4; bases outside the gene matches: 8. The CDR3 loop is CASSKGQGAFITEAFF. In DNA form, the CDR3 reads TGCGCCAGCAGCAAGGGACAGGGGGCCTTCATCACTGAAGCTTTCTTT.

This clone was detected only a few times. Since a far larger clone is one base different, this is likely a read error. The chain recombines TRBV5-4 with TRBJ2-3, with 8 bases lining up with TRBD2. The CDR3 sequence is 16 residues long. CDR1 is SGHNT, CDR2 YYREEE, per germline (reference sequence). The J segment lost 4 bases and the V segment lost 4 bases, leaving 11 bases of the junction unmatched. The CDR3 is CASSPRAGDRADTQYF. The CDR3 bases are TGTGCCAGCAGCCCTCGAGCGGGAGATCGGGCAGATACGCAGTATTTT.